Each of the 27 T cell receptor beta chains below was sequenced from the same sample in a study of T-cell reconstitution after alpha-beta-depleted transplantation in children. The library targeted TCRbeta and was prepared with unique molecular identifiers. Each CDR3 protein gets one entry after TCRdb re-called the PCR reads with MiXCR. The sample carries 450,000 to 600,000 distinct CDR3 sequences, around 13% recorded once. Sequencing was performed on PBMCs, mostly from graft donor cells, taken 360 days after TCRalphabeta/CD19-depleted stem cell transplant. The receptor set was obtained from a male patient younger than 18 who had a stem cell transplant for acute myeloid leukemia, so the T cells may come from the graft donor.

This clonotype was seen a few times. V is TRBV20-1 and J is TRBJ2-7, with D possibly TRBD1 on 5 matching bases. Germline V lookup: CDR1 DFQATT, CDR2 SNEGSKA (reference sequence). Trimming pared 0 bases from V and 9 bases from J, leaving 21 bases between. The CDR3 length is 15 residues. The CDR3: CSARDGQVLRLGQYF. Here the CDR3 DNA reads TGCAGTGCTAGAGATGGACAAGTCCTACGGTTGGGGCAGTACTTC.

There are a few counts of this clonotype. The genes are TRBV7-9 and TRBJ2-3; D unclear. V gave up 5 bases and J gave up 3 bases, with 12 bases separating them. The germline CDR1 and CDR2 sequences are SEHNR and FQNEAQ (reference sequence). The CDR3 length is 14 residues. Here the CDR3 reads CASSQTVGTDTQYF. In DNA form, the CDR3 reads TGTGCCAGCAGCCAAACCGTGGGGACAGATACGCAGTATTTT.

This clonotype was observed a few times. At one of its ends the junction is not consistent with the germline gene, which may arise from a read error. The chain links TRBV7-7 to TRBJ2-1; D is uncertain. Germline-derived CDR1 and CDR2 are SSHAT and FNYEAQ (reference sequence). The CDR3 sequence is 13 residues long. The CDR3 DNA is TGTGCTAGCAGCTCTGCTTTCTACAATGAGCAGTTCTTC. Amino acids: CASSSAFYNEQFF.

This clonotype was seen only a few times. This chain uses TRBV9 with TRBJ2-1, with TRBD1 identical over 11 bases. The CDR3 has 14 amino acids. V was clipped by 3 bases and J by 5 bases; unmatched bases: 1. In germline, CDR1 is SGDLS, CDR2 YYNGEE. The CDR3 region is CASSAGQGDNEQFF. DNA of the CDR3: TGTGCCAGCAGCGCGGGACAGGGGGACAATGAGCAGTTCTTC. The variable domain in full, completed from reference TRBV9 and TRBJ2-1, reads DSGVTQTPKHLITATGQRVTLRCSPRSGDLSVYWYQQSLDQGLQFLIQYYNGEERAKGNILERFSAQQFPDLHSELNLSSLELGDSALYFCASSAGQGDNEQFFGPGTRLTVL.

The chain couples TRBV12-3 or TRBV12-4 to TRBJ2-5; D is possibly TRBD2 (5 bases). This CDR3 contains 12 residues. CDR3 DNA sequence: TGTCGACCCGAACTCGGGGAAGAGACCCAGTACTTC. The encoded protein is CRPELGEETQYF.

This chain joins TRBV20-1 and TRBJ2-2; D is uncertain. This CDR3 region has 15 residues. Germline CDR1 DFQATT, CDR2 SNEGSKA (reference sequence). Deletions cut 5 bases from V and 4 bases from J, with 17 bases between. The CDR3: CSAAHLGASTGELFF. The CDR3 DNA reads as TGCAGTGCTGCCCACCTCGGAGCATCCACCGGGGAGCTGTTTTTT.

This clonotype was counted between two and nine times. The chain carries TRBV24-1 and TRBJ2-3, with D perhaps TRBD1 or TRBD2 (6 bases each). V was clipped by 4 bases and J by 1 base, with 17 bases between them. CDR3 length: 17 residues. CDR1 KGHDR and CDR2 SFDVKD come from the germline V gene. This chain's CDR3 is CATSEWGALQGTDTQYF. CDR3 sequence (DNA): TGTGCCACCAGTGAATGGGGGGCGCTCCAGGGCACAGATACGCAGTATTTT.

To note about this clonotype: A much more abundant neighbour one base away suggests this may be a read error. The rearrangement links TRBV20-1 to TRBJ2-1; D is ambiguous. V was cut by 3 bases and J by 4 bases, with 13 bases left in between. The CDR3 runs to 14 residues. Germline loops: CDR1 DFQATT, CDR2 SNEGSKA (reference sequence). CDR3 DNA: TGCAGTGCTAGTAGGCTAGTGAGGTACAATGAGCAGTTCTTC. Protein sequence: CSASRLVRYNEQFF.

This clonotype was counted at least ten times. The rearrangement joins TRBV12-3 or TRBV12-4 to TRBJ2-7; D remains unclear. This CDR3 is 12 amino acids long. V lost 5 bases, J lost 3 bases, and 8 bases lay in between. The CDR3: CASSRKGYEQYF. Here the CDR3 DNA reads TGTGCCAGCAGTCGGAAGGGCTACGAGCAGTACTTC.

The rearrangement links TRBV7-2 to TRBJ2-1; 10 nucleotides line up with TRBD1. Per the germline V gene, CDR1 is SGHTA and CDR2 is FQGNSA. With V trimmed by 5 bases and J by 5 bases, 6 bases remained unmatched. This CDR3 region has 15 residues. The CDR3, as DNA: TGTGCCAGCAGCCTGACAGGGGGCCTGAACAATGAGCAGTTCTTC. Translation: CASSLTGGLNNEQFF.

This CDR3 reads CASSQVAGSGEQFF. The CDR3 DNA reads as TGCGCCAGCAGCCAAGTTGCAGGGTCGGGCGAGCAGTTCTTC. The chain is built from TRBV4-3 and TRBJ2-1; a weak D match, TRBD1 (5 bases). CDR3 length equals 14 residues. Between the trimmed V and J ends, which lost 1 base and 10 bases, there was a span of 14 bases. The germline V gene encodes CDR1 LGHNA and CDR2 YSLEER.

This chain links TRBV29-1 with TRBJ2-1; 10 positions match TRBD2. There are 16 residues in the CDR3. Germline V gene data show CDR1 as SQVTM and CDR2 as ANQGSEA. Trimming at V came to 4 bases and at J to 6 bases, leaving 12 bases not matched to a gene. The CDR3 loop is CSVVTGGLAASNEQFF. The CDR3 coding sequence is TGCAGCGTTGTTACTGGCGGACTAGCGGCCTCCAATGAGCAGTTCTTC.

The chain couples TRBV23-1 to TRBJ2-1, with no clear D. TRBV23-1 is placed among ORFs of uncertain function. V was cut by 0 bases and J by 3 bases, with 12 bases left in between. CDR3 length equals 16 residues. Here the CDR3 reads CASSQSPGHYYNEQFF. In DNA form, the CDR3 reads TGCGCCAGCAGTCAATCGCCAGGCCACTACTACAATGAGCAGTTCTTC.

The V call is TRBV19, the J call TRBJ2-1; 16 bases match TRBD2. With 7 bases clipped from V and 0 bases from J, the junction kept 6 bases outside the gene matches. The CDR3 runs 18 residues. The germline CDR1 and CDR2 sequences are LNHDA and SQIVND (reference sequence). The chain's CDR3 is CASTLGLAGGSSYNEQFF. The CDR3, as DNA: TGTGCCAGTACCCTGGGACTAGCGGGAGGGAGCTCCTACAATGAGCAGTTCTTC.

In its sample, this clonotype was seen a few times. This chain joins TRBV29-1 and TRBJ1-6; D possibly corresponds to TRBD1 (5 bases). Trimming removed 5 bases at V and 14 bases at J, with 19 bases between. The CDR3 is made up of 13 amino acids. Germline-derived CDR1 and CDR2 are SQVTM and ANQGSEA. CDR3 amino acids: CSVLDGSWGTLHF. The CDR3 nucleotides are TGCAGCGTTTTGGACGGCTCGTGGGGGACCCTCCACTTT.

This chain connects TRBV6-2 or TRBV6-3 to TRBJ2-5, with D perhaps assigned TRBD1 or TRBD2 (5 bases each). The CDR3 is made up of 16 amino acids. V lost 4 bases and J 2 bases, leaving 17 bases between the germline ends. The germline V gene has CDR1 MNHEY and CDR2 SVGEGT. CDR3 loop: CASSSPIWGNQETQYF. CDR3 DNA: TGTGCCAGCAGTTCCCCCATCTGGGGGAATCAAGAGACCCAGTACTTC.

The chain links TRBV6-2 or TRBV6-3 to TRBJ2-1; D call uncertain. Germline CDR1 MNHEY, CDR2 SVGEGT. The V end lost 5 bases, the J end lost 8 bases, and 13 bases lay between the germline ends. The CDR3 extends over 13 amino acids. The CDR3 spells CASSPLGWDEQFF. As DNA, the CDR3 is TGTGCCAGCAGTCCCCTTGGTTGGGATGAGCAGTTCTTC.

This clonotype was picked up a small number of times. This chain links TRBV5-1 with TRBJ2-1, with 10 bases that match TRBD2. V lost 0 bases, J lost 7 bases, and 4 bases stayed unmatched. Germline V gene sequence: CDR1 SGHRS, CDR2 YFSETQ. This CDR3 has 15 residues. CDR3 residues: CASSLVLAGENEQFF. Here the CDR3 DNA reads TGCGCCAGCAGCTTGGTTCTAGCGGGAGAAAATGAGCAGTTCTTC.

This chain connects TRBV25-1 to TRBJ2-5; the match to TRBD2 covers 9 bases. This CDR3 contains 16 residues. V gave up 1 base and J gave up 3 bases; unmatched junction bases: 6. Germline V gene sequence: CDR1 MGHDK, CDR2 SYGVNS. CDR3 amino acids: CASSEWGSGSEETQYF. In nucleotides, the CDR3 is TGTGCCAGCAGTGAATGGGGTAGCGGGAGTGAAGAGACCCAGTACTTC.

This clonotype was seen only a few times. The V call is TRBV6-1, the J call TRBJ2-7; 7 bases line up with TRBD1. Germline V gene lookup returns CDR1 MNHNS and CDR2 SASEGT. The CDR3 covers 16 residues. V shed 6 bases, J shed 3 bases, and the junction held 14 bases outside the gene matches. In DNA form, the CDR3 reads TGTGCCAGCAGCCGTCCAGCGAAGACAGGGCACTACGAGCAGTACTTC. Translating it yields CASSRPAKTGHYEQYF.

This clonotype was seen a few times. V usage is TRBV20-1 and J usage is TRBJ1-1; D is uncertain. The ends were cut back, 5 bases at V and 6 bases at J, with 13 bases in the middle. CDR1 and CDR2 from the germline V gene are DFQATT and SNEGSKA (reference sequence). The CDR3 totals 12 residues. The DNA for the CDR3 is TGCAGTGCTCCCATCCGGCGGGCTGAAGCTTTCTTT. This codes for CSAPIRRAEAFF.

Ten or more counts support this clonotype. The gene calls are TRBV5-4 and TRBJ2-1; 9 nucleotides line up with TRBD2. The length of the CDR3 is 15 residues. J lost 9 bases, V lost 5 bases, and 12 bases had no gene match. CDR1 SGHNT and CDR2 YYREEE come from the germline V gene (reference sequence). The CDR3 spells CASSQGLADLSEQFF. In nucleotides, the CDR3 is TGTGCCAGCAGTCAGGGACTAGCTGACCTCAGTGAGCAGTTCTTC. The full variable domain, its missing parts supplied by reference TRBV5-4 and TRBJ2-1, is ETGVTQSPTHLIKTRGQQVTLRCSSQSGHNTVSWYQQALGQGPQFIFQYYREEENGRGNFPPRFSGLQFPNYSSELNVNALELDDSALYLCASSQGLADLSEQFFGPGTRLTVL.

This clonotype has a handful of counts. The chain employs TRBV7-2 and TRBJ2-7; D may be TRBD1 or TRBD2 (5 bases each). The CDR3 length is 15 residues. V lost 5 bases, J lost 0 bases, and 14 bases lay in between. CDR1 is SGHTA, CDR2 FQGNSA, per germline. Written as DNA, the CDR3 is TGTGCCAGCAGCCCCCTTCCGGGGCTCTCCTACGAGCAGTACTTC. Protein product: CASSPLPGLSYEQYF.

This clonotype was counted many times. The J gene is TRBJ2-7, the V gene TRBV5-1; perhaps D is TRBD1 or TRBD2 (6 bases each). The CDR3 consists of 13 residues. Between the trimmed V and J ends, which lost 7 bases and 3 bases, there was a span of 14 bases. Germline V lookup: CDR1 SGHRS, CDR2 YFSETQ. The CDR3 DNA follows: TGCGCCAGCTCCTTTCGGGGGCTCTACGAGCAGTACTTC. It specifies CASSFRGLYEQYF.

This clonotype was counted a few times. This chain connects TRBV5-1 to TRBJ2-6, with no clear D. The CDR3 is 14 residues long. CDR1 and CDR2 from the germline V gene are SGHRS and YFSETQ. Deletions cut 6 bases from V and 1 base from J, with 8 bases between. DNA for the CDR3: TGCGCCAGCACCTTAGGTTCTGGGGCCAACGTCCTGACTTTC. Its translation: CASTLGSGANVLTF.

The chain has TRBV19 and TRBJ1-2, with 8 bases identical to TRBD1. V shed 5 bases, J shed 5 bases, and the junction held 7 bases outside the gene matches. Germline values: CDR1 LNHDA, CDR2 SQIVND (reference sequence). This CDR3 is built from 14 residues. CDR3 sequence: CASSPRTGLYGYTF. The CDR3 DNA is TGTGCCAGTAGTCCTAGGACAGGGCTATATGGCTACACCTTC. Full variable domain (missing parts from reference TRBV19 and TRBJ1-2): DGGITQSPKYLFRKEGQNVTLSCEQNLNHDAMYWYRQDPGQGLRLIYYSQIVNDFQKGDIAEGYSVSREKKESFPLTVTSAQKNPTAFYLCASSPRTGLYGYTFGSGTRLTVV.

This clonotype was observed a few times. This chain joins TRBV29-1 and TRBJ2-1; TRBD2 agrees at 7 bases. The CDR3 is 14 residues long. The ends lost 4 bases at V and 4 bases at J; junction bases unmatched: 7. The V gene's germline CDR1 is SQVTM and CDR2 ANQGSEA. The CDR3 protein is CSVAPAGTYNEQFF. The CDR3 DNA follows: TGCAGCGTTGCACCAGCGGGGACGTACAATGAGCAGTTCTTC.